A single sample gave rise to the 11 T cell receptor beta chains below, sequenced in a study of blood T cell repertoires in COVID-19. Data came from immunoSEQ multiplex PCR; TCRdb stores just in-frame clones and leaves some out. The top ten hold around 2% of the sample, which has 250,000 to 300,000 clones, approximately 90% seen once. Sequences were obtained from PBMCs or T cells enriched from blood (not recorded which). The origin of the receptors is a woman aged 60 to 75 in a cohort exposed to, infected with or recovered from COVID-19 (not recorded which).

The chain has TRBV6-2 or TRBV6-3 and TRBJ2-6; D is unclear. Germline-derived CDR1 and CDR2 are MNHEY and SVGEGT. This CDR3 has 16 amino acids. Trimming took 5 bases from V and 0 from J, leaving 11 bases between them. The CDR3 loop is CASSRQKSSGANVLTF. CDR3 DNA: TGTGCCAGCAGTCGACAAAAAAGCTCTGGGGCCAACGTCCTGACTTTC.

The chain combines TRBV13 with TRBJ2-5; D gene ambiguous. The CDR3 sequence is 16 residues long. CDR1 PRHDT and CDR2 FYEKMQ come from the germline V gene (reference sequence). Trimming pared 2 bases from V and 2 bases from J, leaving 15 bases between. The CDR3 region is CASSLTRSKAQETQYF. CDR3 nucleotide sequence: TGTGCCAGCAGCTTAACCCGATCTAAAGCTCAAGAGACCCAGTACTTC.

The J gene is TRBJ1-2, the V gene TRBV9, with D tentatively TRBD1 (5 bases). V lost 7 bases to trimming and J lost 3 bases, with 7 bases between them. CDR1 and CDR2 (germline): SGDLS, YYNGEE. There are 11 residues in the CDR3. The CDR3 bases are TGTGCCAGCGTACAGGACTATGGCTACACCTTC. The encoded protein is CASVQDYGYTF.

This clone was picked up a small number of times. The chain joins TRBV28 to TRBJ1-2; D might be TRBD1 (5 bases). CDR1 and CDR2 (germline): MDHEN, SYDVKM. The CDR3 length is 12 residues. With 2 bases removed from V and 12 bases from J, the gap between germline ends came to 13 bases. The CDR3 region is CASSLSQGRDTF. CDR3 nucleotide sequence: TGTGCCAGCAGTTTAAGTCAGGGTCGGGACACCTTC.

The V call is TRBV5-1, the J call TRBJ2-7, with a tentative D call TRBD2 (5 bases). CDR3 length: 16 amino acids. Trimming removed 0 bases at V and 3 bases at J, with 16 bases between. CDR1 and CDR2 (germline): SGHRS, YFSETQ. The CDR3 nucleotides read TGCGCCAGCAGCTTGGCTTGGGAGCCCACCTACTACGAGCAGTACTTC. This sequence encodes CASSLAWEPTYYEQYF.

The V gene is TRBV27, the J gene TRBJ1-4, with TRBD1 matching 10 bases. The V segment lost 4 bases and the J segment 10 bases; nucleotides outside the gene matches: 9. There are 15 residues in the CDR3. Germline values: CDR1 MNHEY, CDR2 SMNVEV (reference sequence). CDR3 nucleotides: TGTGCCAGCAGTTCCGCCGGGACAGGGGTTGTAAAACTGTTTTTT. This sequence encodes CASSSAGTGVVKLFF.

The chain couples TRBV11-2 to TRBJ2-7, with 7 bases identical to TRBD2. The germline V gene encodes CDR1 SGHAT and CDR2 FQNNGV. CDR3 length: 14 amino acids. The ends lost 4 bases at V and 5 bases at J; junction bases unmatched: 8. Here the CDR3 DNA reads TGTGCCAGCAGCTATACGGGCGGGAGCAACGAGCAGTACTTC. Its protein is CASSYTGGSNEQYF.

The chain recombines TRBV30 with TRBJ1-6; weak D call: TRBD1 (6 bases). V was cut by 3 bases and J by 5 bases, with 11 bases left in between. This CDR3 contains 14 residues. Germline CDR1 is GTSNPN and CDR2 is SVGIG (reference sequence). CDR3 in amino acids: CAWSPGQHNSPLHF. CDR3 coding DNA: TGTGCCTGGAGCCCGGGACAACATAATTCACCCCTCCACTTT.

This clone was seen a handful of times. The chain uses TRBV5-1 and TRBJ2-5, with D possibly matching TRBD2 (6 bases). The CDR3 totals 15 residues. Per germline, CDR1 SGHRS and CDR2 YFSETQ. V was cut by 5 bases and J by 2 bases, with 16 bases left in between. The CDR3 sequence is CASRFGGGRQETQYF. CDR3 coding DNA: TGCGCCAGCAGATTCGGGGGAGGTAGGCAAGAGACCCAGTACTTC.

V is TRBV27 and J is TRBJ2-7; 9 nucleotides match TRBD2. Germline values: CDR1 MNHEY, CDR2 SMNVEV (reference sequence). V lost 4 bases, J lost 1 base, and 5 bases stayed unmatched. The CDR3 loop spans 15 amino acids. CDR3 nucleotides: TGTGCCAGCAGTTCTCCGGGACTAGCATCCTACGAGCAGTACTTC. Its translation is CASSSPGLASYEQYF.

The genes are TRBV27 and TRBJ1-2; D remains unclear. From germline, CDR1 is MNHEY and CDR2 SMNVEV (reference sequence). The CDR3 spans 15 residues. With 0 bases removed from V and 3 bases from J, the gap between germline ends came to 11 bases. The CDR3 sequence: CASSLSLERDYGYTF. The CDR3 bases are TGTGCCAGCAGTTTATCGTTGGAGCGAGACTATGGCTACACCTTC.